The sequence of this T cell receptor beta chain was determined in a study of T cell responses to AZD1222 COVID-19 vaccine. Sequenced by immunoSEQ multiplex PCR; TCRdb stores in-frame clones only, minus some. The repertoire holds under 150,000 clones, with almost 90% as singletons. CDR3 size: 13 residues. J gave up 4 bases and V 6 bases, and 3 bases lay outside the gene matches. The gene calls are TRBV12-3 or TRBV12-4 and TRBJ2-4; 7 bases are shared with TRBD1. The specimen was peripheral blood, collected 28 days after the second AZD1222 dose. The clonotype was recovered from an adult who received the AZD1222 COVID-19 vaccine. The CDR3 loop reads CASSWGQKNIQYF. The CDR3 coding sequence is TGTGCCAGCAGCTGGGGACAGAAAAACATTCAGTACTTC.